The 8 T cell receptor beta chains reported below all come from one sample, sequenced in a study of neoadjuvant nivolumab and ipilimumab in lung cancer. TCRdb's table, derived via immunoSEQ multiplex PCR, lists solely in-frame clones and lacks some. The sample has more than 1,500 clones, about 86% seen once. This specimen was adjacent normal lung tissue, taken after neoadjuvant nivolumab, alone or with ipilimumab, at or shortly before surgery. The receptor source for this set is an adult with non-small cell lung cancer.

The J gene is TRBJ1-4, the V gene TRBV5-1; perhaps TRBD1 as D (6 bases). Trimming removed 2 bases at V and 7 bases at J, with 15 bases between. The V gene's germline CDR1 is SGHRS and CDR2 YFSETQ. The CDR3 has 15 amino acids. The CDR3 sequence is CASSLGQPGGEKLFF. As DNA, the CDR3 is TGCGCCAGCAGCTTAGGACAGCCCGGGGGTGAAAAACTGTTTTTT.

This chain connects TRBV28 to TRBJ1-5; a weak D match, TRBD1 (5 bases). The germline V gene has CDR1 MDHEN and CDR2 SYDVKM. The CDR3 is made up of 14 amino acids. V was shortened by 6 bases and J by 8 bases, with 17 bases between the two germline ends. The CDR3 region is CASRKIEQVKPQHF. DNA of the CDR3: TGTGCCAGCAGGAAAATCGAACAGGTCAAGCCCCAGCATTTT.

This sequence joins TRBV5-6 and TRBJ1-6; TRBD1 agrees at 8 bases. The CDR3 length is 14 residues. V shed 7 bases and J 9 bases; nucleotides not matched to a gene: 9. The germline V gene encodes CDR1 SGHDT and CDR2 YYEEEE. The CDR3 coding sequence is TGTGCCAGCCAACTGTGGACAGGGACTTCACCCCTCCACTTT. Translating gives CASQLWTGTSPLHF.

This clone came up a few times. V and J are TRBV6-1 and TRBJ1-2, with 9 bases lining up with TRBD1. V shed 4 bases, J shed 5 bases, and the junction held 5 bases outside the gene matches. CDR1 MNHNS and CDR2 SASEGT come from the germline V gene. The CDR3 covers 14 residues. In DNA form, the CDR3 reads TGTGCCAGCAGTGTTCCGGGACAGGGTTATGGCTACACCTTC. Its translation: CASSVPGQGYGYTF.

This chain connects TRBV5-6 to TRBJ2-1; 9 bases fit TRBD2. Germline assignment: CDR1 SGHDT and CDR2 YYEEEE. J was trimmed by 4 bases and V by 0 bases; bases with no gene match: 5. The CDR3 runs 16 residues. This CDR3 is CASSLDRGGVYNEQFF. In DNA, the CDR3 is TGTGCCAGCAGCTTGGACCGCGGGGGGGTATACAATGAGCAGTTCTTC.

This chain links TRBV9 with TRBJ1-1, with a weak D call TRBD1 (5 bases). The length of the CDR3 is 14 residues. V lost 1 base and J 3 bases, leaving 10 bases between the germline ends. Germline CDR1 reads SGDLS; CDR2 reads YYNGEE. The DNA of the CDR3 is TGTGCCAGCAGCGTAACGGGAGGGGACACTGAAGCTTTCTTT. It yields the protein CASSVTGGDTEAFF.

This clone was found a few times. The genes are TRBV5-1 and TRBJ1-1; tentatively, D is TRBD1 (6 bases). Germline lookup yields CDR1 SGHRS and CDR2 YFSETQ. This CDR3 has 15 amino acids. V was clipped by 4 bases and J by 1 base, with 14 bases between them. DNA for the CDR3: TGCGCCAGCAGCCTCTGGACAGACACGAACACTGAAGCTTTCTTT. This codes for CASSLWTDTNTEAFF.

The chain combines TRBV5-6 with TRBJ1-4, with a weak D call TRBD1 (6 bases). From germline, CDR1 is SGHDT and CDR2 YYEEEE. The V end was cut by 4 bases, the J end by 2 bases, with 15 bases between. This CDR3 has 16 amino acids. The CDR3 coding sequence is TGTGCCAGCAGCATTCAGGGGACTAGGACTAATGAAAAACTGTTTTTT. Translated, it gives CASSIQGTRTNEKLFF.